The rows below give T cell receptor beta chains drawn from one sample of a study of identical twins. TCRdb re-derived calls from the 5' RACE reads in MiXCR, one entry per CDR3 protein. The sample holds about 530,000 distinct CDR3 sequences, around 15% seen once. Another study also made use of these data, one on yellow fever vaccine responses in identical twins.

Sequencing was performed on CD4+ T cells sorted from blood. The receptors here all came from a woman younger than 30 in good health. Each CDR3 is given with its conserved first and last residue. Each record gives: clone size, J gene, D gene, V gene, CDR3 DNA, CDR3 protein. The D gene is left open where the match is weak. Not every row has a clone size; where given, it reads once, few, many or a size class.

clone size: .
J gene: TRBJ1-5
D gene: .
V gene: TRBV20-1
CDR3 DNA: TGCAGTGTATGGGGACGCAATCAGCCCCAGCATTTT
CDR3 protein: CSVWGRNQPQHF

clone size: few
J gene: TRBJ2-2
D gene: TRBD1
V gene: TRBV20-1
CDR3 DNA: TGCAGTGCGACCTCAGGGGGGAACACCGGGGAGCTGTTTTTT
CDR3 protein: CSATSGGNTGELFF

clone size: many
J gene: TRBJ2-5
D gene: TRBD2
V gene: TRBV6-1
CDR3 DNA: TGTGCCAGCAGAGCGGGAGGGCGGGAGACCCAGTACTTC
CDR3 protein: CASRAGGRETQYF

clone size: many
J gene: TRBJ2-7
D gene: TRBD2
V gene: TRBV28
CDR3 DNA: TGTGCCAGCGGCGGGGGGGGGCTCCTCTCCTACGAGCAGTACTTC
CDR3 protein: CASGGGGLLSYEQYF

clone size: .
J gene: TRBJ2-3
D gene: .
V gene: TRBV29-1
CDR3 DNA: TGCAGCGTCCAAATTCCTTTGCCAGATACGCAGTATTTT
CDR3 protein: CSVQIPLPDTQYF

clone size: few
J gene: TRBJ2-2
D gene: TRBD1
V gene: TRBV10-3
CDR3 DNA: TGTGCCACCTCGGACAGGCCGAACACCGGGGAGCTGTTTTTT
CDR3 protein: CATSDRPNTGELFF

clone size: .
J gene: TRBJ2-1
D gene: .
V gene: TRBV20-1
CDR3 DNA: TGCAGTGCTACCCGAGCGGTCCGCTCCTACAATGAGCAGTTCTTC
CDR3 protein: CSATRAVRSYNEQFF

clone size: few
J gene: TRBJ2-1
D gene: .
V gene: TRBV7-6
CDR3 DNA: TGTGCCAGCAGCCCAGGGGATAGGGGCCGGACCTACAATGAGCAGTTCTTC
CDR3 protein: CASSPGDRGRTYNEQFF

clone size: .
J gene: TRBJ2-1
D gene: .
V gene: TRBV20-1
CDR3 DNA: TGCAGTGCTAGCCGCCGGGACTCCCCCTTGAATGAGCAGTTCTTC
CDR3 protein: CSASRRDSPLNEQFF

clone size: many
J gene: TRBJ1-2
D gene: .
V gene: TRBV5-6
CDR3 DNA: TGTGCCAGCAGCTACCCGAACTCTAACTATGGCTACACCTTC
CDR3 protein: CASSYPNSNYGYTF

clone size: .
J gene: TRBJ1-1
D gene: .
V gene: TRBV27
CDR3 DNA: TGTGCCAGCAGTTATTTGGGAAAGAACACTGAAGCTTTCTTT
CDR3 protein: CASSYLGKNTEAFF

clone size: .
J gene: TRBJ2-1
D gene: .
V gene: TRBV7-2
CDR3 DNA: TGTGCCAGCAGCTCCGAGACTAGTCTTTCCTACAATGAGCAGTTCTTC
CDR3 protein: CASSSETSLSYNEQFF

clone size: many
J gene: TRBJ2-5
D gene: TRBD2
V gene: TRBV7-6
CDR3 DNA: TGTGCCAGCAGCTTACTCGGTAGCGGGGTTAAAGAGACCCAGTACTTC
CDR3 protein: CASSLLGSGVKETQYF

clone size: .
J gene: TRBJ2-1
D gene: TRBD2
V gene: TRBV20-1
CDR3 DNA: TGCAGTGCTAGAGGGGGTAGGGGACTAGCGGGAGGTGAGCAGTTCTTC
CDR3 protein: CSARGGRGLAGGEQFF

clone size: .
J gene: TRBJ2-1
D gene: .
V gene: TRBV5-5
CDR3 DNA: TGTGCCAGCAGCTTTACTTCCACCATTCAGGAGCAGTTCTTC
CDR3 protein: CASSFTSTIQEQFF

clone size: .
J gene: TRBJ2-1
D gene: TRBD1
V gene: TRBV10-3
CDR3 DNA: TGTGCCACCGAGGCGGGACAGGGCAATGAGCAGTTCTTC
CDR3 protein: CATEAGQGNEQFF

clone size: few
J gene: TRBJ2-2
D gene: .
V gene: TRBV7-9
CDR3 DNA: TGTGCCAGCACCGTAAGGACAGTTGGCACCGGGGAGCTGTTTTTT
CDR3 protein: CASTVRTVGTGELFF

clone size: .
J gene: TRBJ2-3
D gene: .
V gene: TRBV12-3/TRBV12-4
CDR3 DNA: TGTGCCAGCAGTTTTATGTCCGATACGCAGTATTTT
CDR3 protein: CASSFMSDTQYF

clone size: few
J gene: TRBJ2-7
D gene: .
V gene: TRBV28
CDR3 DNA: TGTGCCAGCAGTTTAGGGACCCAGGATTACGAGCAGTACTTC
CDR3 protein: CASSLGTQDYEQYF

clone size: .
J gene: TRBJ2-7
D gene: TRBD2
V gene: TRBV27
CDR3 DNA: TGTGCCAGCAGTAAATGGACTAGCGGGAGCTACGAGCAGTACTTC
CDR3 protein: CASSKWTSGSYEQYF